Below, 15 T cell receptor beta chains from the same sample are listed, as sequenced in a study of blood T cell repertoires in COVID-19. Assay used: immunoSEQ multiplex PCR; TCRdb lists only in-frame clones, some missing. Found here are around 260,000 clones, roughly 90% of them singletons; the top ten hold around 3%. Sequenced input: peripheral blood. The source of these receptors is a woman younger than 45 with active or convalescent COVID-19.

The gene calls are TRBV19 and TRBJ2-1, with TRBD2 matching 10 bases. Losses at the gene ends were 7 bases for V and 7 bases for J; bases not matched to a gene: 10. CDR3 length equals 15 residues. Germline V gene sequence: CDR1 LNHDA, CDR2 SQIVND (reference sequence). The CDR3 here is CASNRRTSGTNEQFF. The CDR3 DNA is TGTGCCAGTAACCGCCGGACTAGCGGCACGAATGAGCAGTTCTTC.

V usage is TRBV7-3 and J usage is TRBJ2-3; D possibly corresponds to TRBD1 (5 bases). Trimming stripped 5 bases from V and 6 bases from J, with 15 bases between. CDR3 length equals 14 residues. In germline, CDR1 is SGHTA, CDR2 FQGTGA. The CDR3 coding sequence is TGTGCCAGCAGCCAAGGGGCGTACTCCGATACGCAGTATTTT. This codes for CASSQGAYSDTQYF.

The chain combines TRBV14 with TRBJ1-1; D is unresolved. Deletions cut 1 base from V and 2 bases from J, with 11 bases between. The germline V gene has CDR1 SGHDN and CDR2 FVKESK. The CDR3 runs to 15 residues. The CDR3 DNA follows: TGTGCCAGCAGCCAAGTTGCGTACTCCAACACTGAAGCTTTCTTT. Amino acid sequence: CASSQVAYSNTEAFF.

Remarks on this clone: The junction departs from germline at one end; a sequencing error may be responsible. The chain links TRBV7-7 to TRBJ1-3; D perhaps matches TRBD1 (6 bases). This CDR3 has 16 residues. The germline gives CDR1 SSHAT, CDR2 FNYEAQ (reference sequence). The CDR3 here is CASSLGTFDSGNTIYF. The CDR3 DNA follows: TGTGCTAGCAGCTTGGGGACATTCGACTCTGGAAACACCATATATTTT.

This chain joins TRBV7-2 and TRBJ1-5, with D hard to call. The V end was cut by 5 bases, the J end by 3 bases, with 11 bases between. The germline CDR1 and CDR2 sequences are SGHTA and FQGNSA. The CDR3 is 14 residues long. The DNA for the CDR3 is TGTGCCAGCAGCACCAGAACAGTCAATCAGCCCCAGCATTTT. It yields the protein CASSTRTVNQPQHF.

The V call is TRBV6-2 or TRBV6-3, the J call TRBJ2-2; 8 bases are a match to TRBD1. Per the germline V gene, CDR1 is MNHEY and CDR2 is SVGEGT. Trimming removed 4 bases from V and 7 bases from J; junction bases left unmatched: 5. The CDR3 has 14 amino acids. In DNA, the CDR3 is TGTGCCAGCAGTTCCAGGGGGCGGGGCGGGGAGCTGTTTTTT. It yields the protein CASSSRGRGGELFF.

The chain is built from TRBV7-9 and TRBJ1-4, with D tentatively TRBD1 (5 bases). Between the trimmed V and J ends, which lost 2 bases and 3 bases, there was a span of 7 bases. The CDR3 totals 14 residues. From germline, CDR1 is SEHNR and CDR2 FQNEAQ (reference sequence). The CDR3 region has the DNA TGTGCCAGCAGCTTATGGGGCTCTAATGAAAAACTGTTTTTT. Translation gives CASSLWGSNEKLFF.

V is TRBV19 and J is TRBJ1-3, with D possibly being TRBD1 (5 bases). The V end lost 7 bases, the J end lost 8 bases, and 15 bases lay between the germline ends. The CDR3 covers 13 residues. CDR1 and CDR2 from the germline V gene are LNHDA and SQIVND (reference sequence). The CDR3 is CASTRASWDTIYF. Here the CDR3 DNA reads TGTGCCAGTACCAGGGCTTCCTGGGACACCATATATTTT.

The chain joins TRBV7-8 to TRBJ1-2; the D gene is possibly TRBD1 (5 bases). With 5 bases removed from V and 5 bases from J, the gap between germline ends came to 15 bases. The CDR3 is made up of 14 amino acids. Germline V gene lookup returns CDR1 SGHVS and CDR2 FQNEAQ. The DNA for the CDR3 is TGTGCCAGCAGCCCGCAGGGCCGGGCGTATGGCTACACCTTC. The encoded protein is CASSPQGRAYGYTF.

J is TRBJ1-5 and V is TRBV7-2; tentative D call: TRBD1 (5 bases). The CDR3 sequence is 16 residues long. Germline CDR1 reads SGHTA; CDR2 reads FQGNSA. Trimming stripped 2 bases from V and 11 bases from J, with 22 bases between. The CDR3 bases are TGTGCCAGCAGCTTAAGGGGCAGCTCCCCGGGGGTGACCCAGCATTTT. Its translation: CASSLRGSSPGVTQHF.

The V and J genes are TRBV3-1 (or the pseudogene TRBV3-2) and TRBJ1-2; possible D gene TRBD1, 5 bases. The CDR3 has 13 residues. The germline V gene encodes CDR1 LGHDT and CDR2 YNNKEL (reference sequence). With 0 bases removed from V and 8 bases from J, the gap between germline ends came to 10 bases. The CDR3 DNA follows: TGTGCCAGCAGCCAAGATCAGGGCCGAGGCTACACCTTC. Translated, it gives CASSQDQGRGYTF.

This chain joins TRBV24-1 and TRBJ2-2, with D tentatively TRBD1 (6 bases). V lost 3 bases, J lost 3 bases, and 13 bases lay in between. The CDR3 spans 16 residues. Germline loops: CDR1 KGHDR, CDR2 SFDVKD. The CDR3 DNA reads as TGTGCCACCAGTGATCAGGGGCCGAGGGACACCGGGGAGCTGTTTTTT. Protein sequence: CATSDQGPRDTGELFF.

The J gene is TRBJ2-7, the V gene TRBV11-2, with 8 bases lining up with TRBD1. Germline lookup yields CDR1 SGHAT and CDR2 FQNNGV. Unmatched junction bases numbered 4, after V lost 3 bases and J lost 0 bases. This CDR3 region has 15 residues. The CDR3 nucleotides are TGTGCCAGCAGCTTTGGGACAGGCGCCTCCTACGAGCAGTACTTC. Translated, it gives CASSFGTGASYEQYF.

The CDR3: CATSDSSAGGLLYNEQFF. As DNA, the CDR3 is TGTGCCACCAGTGACTCGTCGGCGGGGGGGCTTCTATACAATGAGCAGTTCTTC. This chain connects TRBV24-1 to TRBJ2-1, with 9 nucleotides matching TRBD2. This CDR3 region has 18 residues. V lost 4 bases, J lost 4 bases, and 13 bases stayed unmatched. The V gene's germline CDR1 is KGHDR and CDR2 SFDVKD.

The rearrangement uses TRBV6-4 and TRBJ1-2, with TRBD1 as a possible D gene (6 bases). Between the trimmed V and J ends, which lost 6 bases and 1 base, there was a span of 15 bases. Germline CDR1 is MRHNA and CDR2 is SNTAGT. This CDR3 region has 15 residues. For the CDR3, the DNA is TGTGCCAGCAGGAACCGGGACACCCTTAACTATGGCTACACCTTC. This translates into CASRNRDTLNYGYTF.